Included here is one TCR beta chain sequence, with context. Per the original methods: For nucleated cells, counts were estimated from reference gene primer amplification. TCRdb's copy holds only in-frame clones and misses some; the assay was immunoSEQ multiplex PCR. V and J calls and clone size are copied from that table; D and trimming were computed from the DNA. The sample records 65,000 to 70,000 clones, about 85% being singletons. This sample stems from a study of blood T cell repertoires in COVID-19. About the study: From T cells, B-cell-depleted T cells, or PBMCs came the material, which was cDNA or gDNA.

Trimming left V 8 bases short and J 6 bases short, with 10 bases between. This CDR3 has 11 amino acids. The sequenced sample consisted of peripheral blood. This receptor was identified in a man older than 75 with acute or convalescent COVID-19. V gene TRBV12-3 or TRBV12-4 combines with J gene TRBJ1-1; D gene unclear. CDR3 sequence reads: CASGVGAEAFF. Here the CDR3 DNA reads TGTGCCAGCGGCGTCGGGGCTGAAGCTTTCTTT.